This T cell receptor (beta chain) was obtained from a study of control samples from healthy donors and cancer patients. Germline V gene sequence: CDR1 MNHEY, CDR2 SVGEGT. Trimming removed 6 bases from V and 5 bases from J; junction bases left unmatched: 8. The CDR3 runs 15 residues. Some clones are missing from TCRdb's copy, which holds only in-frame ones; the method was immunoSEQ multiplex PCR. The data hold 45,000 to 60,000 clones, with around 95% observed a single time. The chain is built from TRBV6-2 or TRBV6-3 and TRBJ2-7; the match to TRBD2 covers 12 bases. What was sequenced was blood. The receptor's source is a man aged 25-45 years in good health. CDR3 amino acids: CASRPTSGRLDEQYF. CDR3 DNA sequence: TGTGCCAGCAGACCTACTAGCGGGAGGTTGGACGAGCAGTACTTC.